Listed here is a single T cell receptor beta chain. Its antigen is not known. This sample was included in a study of T cell repertoires in cytomegalovirus infection. Across the study: Recently identified HLA-C-restricted and well-studied HLA-B-restricted CMV epitopes were used. Public TCR beta signatures marked donors with CMV infection and the matching HLA. Study-wide findings and caveats: Dominating the ex vivo response were TCR beta clonotypes that were CMV-specific and HLA-C-restricted. Identification of carriers of CMV plus the relevant HLA was achieved through cumulative public TCR beta family frequency.

The CDR3 has 15 residues. V was pared by 7 bases and J by 6 bases, with 11 bases of the junction left unmatched. Via MiXCR, TCRdb re-called the reads, giving one row per CDR3 protein. The sample includes 900,000 to 950,000 distinct CDR3 sequences, roughly 30% of them seen just once. The genes are TRBV12-3 or TRBV12-4 and TRBJ2-2, with 7 bases that match TRBD2. The receptor was derived from a human donor in good health (CMV status not recorded). Some clones in this sample may be carry-over from other donors' samples. This specimen consisted of cultured CD8+ T cells from PBMCs, obtained from culture after CMV antigen stimulation. CDR3 protein: CASISSGGVAGELFF. The CDR3 DNA is TGTGCCAGCATTTCTAGCGGAGGGGTCGCCGGGGAGCTGTTTTTT.